These 29 T cell receptor beta chains were all obtained from the same sample, sequenced in a study of blood T cell repertoires in COVID-19. Sequencing used immunoSEQ multiplex PCR; TCRdb keeps in-frame clones, though not all of them. This table has 280,000 or so clones, approximately 84% appearing once. The sample consisted of peripheral blood. These receptors were taken from a woman aged 25 to 39 who had recovered from COVID-19.

The chain combines TRBV30 with TRBJ1-2, with a tentative D call TRBD1 (5 bases). The CDR3 is 14 residues long. The V gene's germline CDR1 is GTSNPN and CDR2 SVGIG (reference sequence). Trimming stripped 2 bases from V and 6 bases from J, with 16 bases between. The CDR3 DNA follows: TGTGCCTGGAGTTTTGTGGAAGGGGCCCATGGCTACACCTTC. Translation gives CAWSFVEGAHGYTF.

The chain couples TRBV5-1 to TRBJ1-4, with a possible D match to TRBD1 (6 bases). From germline, CDR1 is SGHRS and CDR2 YFSETQ. V was cut by 0 bases and J by 8 bases, with 14 bases left in between. This CDR3 is built from 15 residues. For the CDR3, the DNA is TGCGCCAGCAGCTTGGGCCCGGACAGACGGGAAAAACTGTTTTTT. Translated, it gives CASSLGPDRREKLFF.

The chain has TRBV11-2 and TRBJ1-1; no reliable D call. The CDR3 consists of 14 residues. Deletions cut 4 bases from V and 1 base from J, with 10 bases between. CDR1 is SGHAT and CDR2 is FQNNGV in the germline V gene. The CDR3 here is CASSSRAENTEAFF. The CDR3 coding sequence is TGTGCCAGCAGCTCCAGAGCGGAGAACACTGAAGCTTTCTTT.

The genes are TRBV7-8 and TRBJ1-3; D perhaps matches TRBD1 (5 bases). The germline gives CDR1 SGHVS, CDR2 FQNEAQ. The CDR3 is 14 amino acids. The V end lost 5 bases, the J end lost 4 bases, and 12 bases lay between the germline ends. The CDR3: CASSTGTVGNTIYF. The DNA for the CDR3 is TGTGCCAGCAGCACAGGAACCGTAGGAAACACCATATATTTT.

The V call is TRBV6-4, the J call TRBJ1-1; 7 nucleotides align to TRBD1. Germline V gives CDR1 MRHNA, CDR2 SNTAGT. V lost 0 bases, J lost 5 bases, and 6 bases stayed unmatched. This CDR3 is 15 amino acids long. In nucleotides, the CDR3 is TGTGCCAGCAGTGACTCAAGGGGGCTGGATACTGAAGCTTTCTTT. The encoded protein is CASSDSRGLDTEAFF.

This chain uses TRBV7-8 with TRBJ2-7; 9 nucleotides agree with TRBD1. Germline values: CDR1 SGHVS, CDR2 FQNEAQ. V gave up 5 bases and J gave up 3 bases; unmatched junction bases: 2. This CDR3 has 13 amino acids. The DNA of the CDR3 is TGTGCCAGCAGCCGGGACAGGGACTACGAGCAGTACTTC. Protein product: CASSRDRDYEQYF.

The chain couples TRBV4-1 to TRBJ2-7; 9 bases are shared with TRBD2. CDR3 length: 18 amino acids. J was trimmed by 3 bases and V by 0 bases; bases with no gene match: 12. Germline V gene data show CDR1 as MGHRA and CDR2 as YSYEKL. CDR3 coding DNA: TGCGCCAGCAGCCAAGATATAGCGGGAGACACCTTAATCTACGAGCAGTACTTC. Amino acid sequence: CASSQDIAGDTLIYEQYF.

The V and J genes are TRBV25-1 and TRBJ2-2, with D maybe TRBD1 (5 bases). CDR1 MGHDK and CDR2 SYGVNS come from the germline V gene. V gave up 4 bases and J gave up 6 bases, with 15 bases separating them. This CDR3 comprises 15 residues. DNA for the CDR3: TGTGCCAGCAGTGTAGGGGCCCTGGACGCCGGGGAGCTGTTTTTT. Translating it yields CASSVGALDAGELFF.

The chain joins TRBV4-1 to TRBJ2-5; 10 nucleotides agree with TRBD1. Germline V gene sequence: CDR1 MGHRA, CDR2 YSYEKL. After removal of 0 bases from V and 1 base from J, the junction contained 8 bases not matched to a gene. The CDR3 sequence is 18 residues long. CDR3 nucleotides: TGCGCCAGCAGCCAAGATTATAGACAGGGGGCCTCCCAAGAGACCCAGTACTTC. Amino acids: CASSQDYRQGASQETQYF.

The chain employs TRBV19 and TRBJ2-3; 8 bases align to TRBD1. J gave up 3 bases and V 3 bases, and 5 bases lay outside the gene matches. The CDR3 has 15 amino acids. CDR1 LNHDA and CDR2 SQIVND come from the germline V gene (reference sequence). In DNA form, the CDR3 reads TGTGCCAGTAGTATTGGACAGGGCCTAACAGATACGCAGTATTTT. This encodes CASSIGQGLTDTQYF.

This chain joins TRBV3-1 (or the pseudogene TRBV3-2) and TRBJ2-3; perhaps TRBD2 as D (6 bases). This CDR3 has 13 amino acids. The V gene's germline CDR1 is LGHDT and CDR2 YNNKEL (reference sequence). V dropped 4 bases and J dropped 4 bases, with 9 bases sitting between them. In DNA, the CDR3 is TGTGCCAGCAGCCCGGGACTTCCAGATACGCAGTATTTT. Its translation is CASSPGLPDTQYF.

This clone was seen once. V usage is TRBV18 and J usage is TRBJ2-7; the D gene is possibly TRBD2 (5 bases). The ends were cut back, 8 bases at V and 0 bases at J, with 11 bases in the middle. Germline CDR1 and CDR2: KGHSH and LQKENI. The CDR3 runs to 13 residues. CDR3 in DNA: TGTGCCAGCAGACCGGGGAGCTCCTACGAGCAGTACTTC. Encoded protein: CASRPGSSYEQYF.

The rearrangement links TRBV18 to TRBJ1-2; D unresolved. The V gene lost 3 bases and the J gene lost 2 bases, with 7 bases spanning the gap. This CDR3 contains 13 residues. CDR1 is KGHSH, CDR2 LQKENI, per germline. The CDR3 reads CASSPVVNYGYTF. The CDR3 nucleotides are TGTGCCAGCTCACCTGTCGTCAACTATGGCTACACCTTC. Together with reference TRBV18 and TRBJ1-2, the CDR3 gives the full variable domain: NAGVMQNPRHLVRRRGQEARLRCSPMKGHSHVYWYRQLPEEGLKFMVYLQKENIIDESGMPKERFSAEFPKEGPSILRIQQVVRGDSAAYFCASSPVVNYGYTFGSGTRLTVV.

This clone was seen a few times. This chain joins TRBV27 and TRBJ2-3; no clear D gene. Germline V gene lookup returns CDR1 MNHEY and CDR2 SMNVEV (reference sequence). This CDR3 is 14 amino acids long. The V gene lost 2 bases and the J gene lost 3 bases, with 9 bases spanning the gap. This chain's CDR3 is CASSLLSPTDTQYF. The DNA of the CDR3 is TGTGCCAGCAGTTTACTGAGCCCAACAGATACGCAGTATTTT.

V and J are TRBV23-1 and TRBJ1-5, with TRBD1 identical over 9 bases. TRBV23-1 is recorded as an ORF, its role being uncertain. The CDR3 sequence is 15 residues long. Trimming cost V 10 bases and J 6 bases; bases outside gene matches: 13. The CDR3 region is CANLSQGARGQPQHF. The CDR3, as DNA: TGCGCCAACCTGTCACAGGGGGCGCGAGGTCAGCCCCAGCATTTT.

The chain recombines TRBV11-1 with TRBJ2-7; TRBD1 might be the D (5 bases). V gave up 6 bases and J gave up 5 bases, with 8 bases separating them. The germline CDR1 and CDR2 sequences are SGHAT and FQDESV (reference sequence). This CDR3 region has 11 residues. DNA for the CDR3: TGTGCCAGCAGTAACAGGCACGAGCAGTACTTC. This codes for CASSNRHEQYF.

The genes are TRBV9 and TRBJ2-1; 16 bases are shared with TRBD2. V gave up 4 bases and J gave up 4 bases; unmatched junction bases: 5. Per the germline V gene, CDR1 is SGDLS and CDR2 is YYNGEE. This CDR3 contains 17 residues. Here the CDR3 DNA reads TGTGCCAGCAGCACGCCGGGACTAGCGGGAGGGTACAATGAGCAGTTCTTC. Residues: CASSTPGLAGGYNEQFF.

This chain links TRBV19 with TRBJ1-1; a weak D match, TRBD1 (6 bases). The CDR3 length is 15 residues. Germline CDR1 is LNHDA and CDR2 is SQIVND (reference sequence). V gave up 9 bases and J gave up 4 bases, with 21 bases separating them. The CDR3 here is CASTDPGGHITEAFF. The DNA of the CDR3 is TGTGCCAGCACAGACCCCGGGGGGCACATCACTGAAGCTTTCTTT.

The gene calls are TRBV6-5 and TRBJ1-2, with D tentatively TRBD1 (6 bases). CDR1 and CDR2 from the germline V gene are MNHEY and SVGAGI. The CDR3 consists of 12 residues. V was cut by 6 bases and J by 7 bases, with 12 bases left in between. The CDR3 region has the DNA TGTGCCAGCAGGGCAGGGGTGGCTGGCTACACCTTC. Its translation is CASRAGVAGYTF.

The sample holds many counts of this clone. The CDR3 nucleotides read TGTGCCAGCAGCTTCCTAGCGGGGAATGAGCAGTTCTTC. Translated: CASSFLAGNEQFF. The V call is TRBV5-5, the J call TRBJ2-1; 9 bases line up with TRBD2. CDR1 and CDR2 (germline): SGHKS, YYEKEE (reference sequence). The V gene end was trimmed by 2 bases and the J gene end by 7 bases; junction bases not matched to a gene: 1. The CDR3 extends over 13 amino acids.

The chain is built from TRBV2 and TRBJ1-6; 10 bases are shared with TRBD1. V lost 6 bases to trimming and J lost 6 bases; unmatched junction nucleotides: 8. CDR3 length equals 16 residues. The V gene's germline CDR1 is SNHLY and CDR2 FYNNEI. The CDR3 coding sequence is TGTGCCAGCAGGGCCAGAAGGGACAGGGGTAATTCACCCCTCCACTTT. Amino acids: CASRARRDRGNSPLHF.

V and J are TRBV5-4 and TRBJ1-4; D ambiguous. Germline CDR1 is SGHNT and CDR2 is YYREEE (reference sequence). V lost 4 bases and J 2 bases, leaving 6 bases between the germline ends. The CDR3 consists of 13 residues. The CDR3 is CASSEWTNEKLFF. CDR3 in DNA: TGTGCCAGCAGCGAGTGGACTAATGAAAAACTGTTTTTT. Filled out from reference TRBV5-4 and TRBJ1-4, the complete variable domain reads ETGVTQSPTHLIKTRGQQVTLRCSSQSGHNTVSWYQQALGQGPQFIFQYYREEENGRGNFPPRFSGLQFPNYSSELNVNALELDDSALYLCASSEWTNEKLFFGSGTQLSVL.

The genes are TRBV9 and TRBJ1-2; TRBD1 matches at 10 bases. CDR3 length: 16 amino acids. J gave up 8 bases and V 0 bases, and 10 bases lay outside the gene matches. Germline CDR1 is SGDLS and CDR2 is YYNGEE. CDR3 residues: CASSVDQDRGRQGYTF. CDR3 nucleotide sequence: TGTGCCAGCAGCGTAGACCAAGACAGGGGGCGGCAGGGCTACACCTTC.

This clone was seen a single time. The chain links TRBV25-1 to TRBJ1-4, with D perhaps TRBD1 (6 bases). The length of the CDR3 is 18 residues. The germline V gene encodes CDR1 MGHDK and CDR2 SYGVNS. V was pared by 2 bases and J by 2 bases, with 18 bases between. CDR3 residues: CASSEPIAGATTNEKLFF. The CDR3 DNA sequence: TGTGCCAGCAGTGAACCAATTGCGGGGGCGACGACTAATGAAAAACTGTTTTTT.

The rearrangement uses TRBV4-1 and TRBJ1-4; no reliable D call. The CDR3 has 15 residues. Trimming left V 4 bases short and J 6 bases short, with 15 bases between. Germline V CDR1 and CDR2: MGHRA, YSYEKL. The CDR3 loop reads CASSRVGRQDEKLFF. The CDR3 nucleotides read TGCGCCAGCAGCCGGGTAGGCCGTCAGGATGAAAAACTGTTTTTT.

The V gene is TRBV25-1, the J gene TRBJ1-1, with 7 bases lining up with TRBD1. Germline V lookup: CDR1 MGHDK, CDR2 SYGVNS. The CDR3 runs to 15 residues. J was trimmed by 3 bases and V by 4 bases; bases with no gene match: 8. In nucleotides, the CDR3 is TGTGCCAGCAGTGGGAACAGGGGTGGTTACACTGAAGCTTTCTTT. Amino acids: CASSGNRGGYTEAFF.

The chain recombines TRBV5-1 with TRBJ2-5, with 10 bases lining up with TRBD2. This CDR3 region has 16 residues. Unmatched junction bases numbered 9, after V lost 5 bases and J lost 2 bases. CDR1 and CDR2 from the germline V gene are SGHRS and YFSETQ. DNA of the CDR3: TGCGCCAGCAGTCTTTCGCTAGCGGGAGCACAAGAGACCCAGTACTTC. Its protein product is CASSLSLAGAQETQYF.

A single count supports this clone. The CDR3 spells CASSLWGTGGHEQYF. CDR3 in DNA: TGTGCCAGCAGTTTATGGGGGACAGGGGGCCACGAGCAGTACTTC. V and J are TRBV28 and TRBJ2-7; TRBD1 matches at 12 bases. The germline V gene has CDR1 MDHEN and CDR2 SYDVKM. The CDR3 length is 15 residues. The ends lost 0 bases at V and 5 bases at J; junction bases unmatched: 2.

J is TRBJ1-4 and V is TRBV5-1; 9 bases match TRBD1. V lost 4 bases, J lost 0 bases, and 7 bases stayed unmatched. Germline assignment: CDR1 SGHRS and CDR2 YFSETQ. The CDR3 loop spans 17 amino acids. CDR3: CASSPGTGRSTNEKLFF. CDR3 coding DNA: TGCGCCAGCAGCCCTGGGACAGGGAGATCAACTAATGAAAAACTGTTTTTT.